A single T cell receptor beta chain is shown here with its context. Its antigen is currently unknown. With 60 Vbeta and 13 Jbeta primers, the PCR was carried out. Sequencing used immunoSEQ multiplex PCR; TCRdb keeps in-frame clones, though not all of them. The sample includes around 92,000 clones, about 76% of them seen just once. The data belong to a study of cytomegalovirus exposure and HLA in healthy donors. General study findings and limits: More clonal expansion characterized HLA-associated TCR beta chains than equally common others in a later analysis. Later analysis identified about 15,000 TCR beta sequences associated with HLA alleles, using a false discovery rate threshold of 0.05. A few chains tied to CMV proved CMV antigen-specific in vitro.

This CDR3 is built from 18 residues. This donor's file did not include a recorded CMV serostatus. The V and J genes are TRBV21-1 and TRBJ2-6; no check of the table's D call, TRBD1, against the DNA was made. TRBV21-1 is annotated as a pseudogene. Sequencing used PBMCs. This TCR was sampled from a human donor in good health. This chain's CDR3 is CASSTRTGPVSGANVLTF. The CDR3, as DNA: TGTGCCAGCAGCACGAGGACAGGGCCTGTGTCTGGGGCCAACGTCCTGACTTTC.